The entry below gives a single TCR beta chain sequence along with its context. Original processing notes: The assay estimated nucleated cells by amplifying reference gene primers. Here immunoSEQ multiplex PCR was the method, and the copy in TCRdb shows in-frame clones only, minus some. That table gives V, J and clone size, and the DNA gave D and trimming. The repertoire includes about 52,000 clones, 85% to 90% of them detected once, and 9% sits in the top ten. This sample stems from a study of blood T cell repertoires in COVID-19. Overall study context: The analysed material was cDNA or gDNA that came from T cells, B-cell-depleted T cells, or PBMCs.

This CDR3 comprises 16 residues. Germline CDR1 SEHNR, CDR2 FQNEAQ (reference sequence). V lost 5 bases and J lost 3; bases outside the gene matches: 9. This chain links TRBV7-9 with TRBJ2-1; 8 positions agree with TRBD2. The receptor's source is a man at least 80 years old with active or convalescent COVID-19. Sequenced: peripheral blood. DNA for the CDR3: TGTGCCAGCAGCCCAACGGCGGGAGGAGACTACAATGAGCAGTTCTTC. Amino acid sequence: CASSPTAGGDYNEQFF.